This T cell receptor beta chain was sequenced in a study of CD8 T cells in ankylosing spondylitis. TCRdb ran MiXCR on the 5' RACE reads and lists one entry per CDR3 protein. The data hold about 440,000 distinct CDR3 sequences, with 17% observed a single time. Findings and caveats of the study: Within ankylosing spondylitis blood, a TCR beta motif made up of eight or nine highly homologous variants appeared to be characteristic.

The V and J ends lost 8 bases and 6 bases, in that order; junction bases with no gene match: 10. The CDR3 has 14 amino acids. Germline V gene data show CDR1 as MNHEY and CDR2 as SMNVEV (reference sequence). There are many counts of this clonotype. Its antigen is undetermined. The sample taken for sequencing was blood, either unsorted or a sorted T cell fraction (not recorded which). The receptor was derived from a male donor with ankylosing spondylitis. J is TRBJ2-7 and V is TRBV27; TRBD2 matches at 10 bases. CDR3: CASHKLAGRGEQYF. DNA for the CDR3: TGTGCCAGCCATAAACTAGCGGGGCGCGGCGAGCAGTACTTC.